The following is a T cell receptor (beta chain) sequence with its context. Antigen: not known. These data originate in a study of cytomegalovirus exposure and HLA in healthy donors. V lost 2 bases and J 6 bases, leaving 17 bases between the germline ends. Germline V gives CDR1 SGHRS, CDR2 YFSETQ. CDR3 length: 16 amino acids. Study-level findings and limits: There were several of the most significant clusters that appeared linked to common viral pathogens in a later analysis.

Primers for the PCR totalled 60 Vbeta and 13 Jbeta. This table comes from immunoSEQ multiplex PCR, and its TCRdb copy is limited to in-frame clones, with some not included. Here the sample table reports over 45,000 clones. Sampled while nominally healthy, donors likely had unrecorded immune exposures. Sequencing was performed on PBMCs. This clonotype originated in a woman younger than 35 in good health and CMV-seronegative. The V call is TRBV5-1, the J call TRBJ2-2, with D unclear. The CDR3 region is CASSFPAQRLAGELFF. The CDR3 DNA reads TGCGCCAGCAGCTTCCCCGCGCAGAGGCTCGCCGGGGAGCTGTTTTTT.